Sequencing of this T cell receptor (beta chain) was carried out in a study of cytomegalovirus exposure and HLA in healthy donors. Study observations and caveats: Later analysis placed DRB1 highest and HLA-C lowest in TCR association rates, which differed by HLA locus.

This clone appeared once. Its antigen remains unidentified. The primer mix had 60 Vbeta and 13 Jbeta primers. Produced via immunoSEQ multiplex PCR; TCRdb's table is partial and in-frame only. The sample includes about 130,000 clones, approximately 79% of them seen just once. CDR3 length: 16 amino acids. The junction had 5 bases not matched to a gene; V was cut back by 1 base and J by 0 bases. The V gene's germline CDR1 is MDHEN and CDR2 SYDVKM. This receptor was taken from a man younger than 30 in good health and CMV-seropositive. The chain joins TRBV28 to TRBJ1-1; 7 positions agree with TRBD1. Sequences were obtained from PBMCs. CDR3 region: CASSLYRGLMNTEAFF. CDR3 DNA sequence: TGTGCCAGCAGTTTATACAGGGGTCTCATGAACACTGAAGCTTTCTTT.